This T cell receptor beta chain emerged from a study of T cell changes during pregnancy in multiple sclerosis. TCRdb keeps only in-frame clones here, not all; method: immunoSEQ multiplex PCR. The sample includes almost 35,000 clones, 75% to 95% of them seen just once. The V gene end was trimmed by 4 bases and the J gene end by 7 bases; junction bases not matched to a gene: 11. Looked up from germline, CDR1 is LGHNT and CDR2 is FRNRAP. The CDR3 is 15 amino acids. The sequences come from CD8+ T cells from peripheral blood mononuclear cells, collected before pregnancy. This TCR was sampled from a female donor with multiple sclerosis, enrolled in a pregnancy study. The V call is TRBV12-5, the J call TRBJ2-3; TRBD2 matches at 7 bases. DNA for the CDR3: TGTGCTAGTGGTTGGGGGAGTCTGGGGGGGAATACGCAGTATTTT. It specifies CASGWGSLGGNTQYF.